A selection of T cell receptor beta chains follows, all from one sample in a study of cytomegalovirus exposure and HLA in healthy donors. Sequenced by immunoSEQ multiplex PCR; TCRdb stores in-frame clones only, minus some. The sample has around 220,000 clones, approximately 80% seen once; the top ten hold roughly a sixth. Material: PBMCs. The receptors come from a man aged 40-49 years in good health and CMV-seronegative. CDR3s include the opening cysteine and the closing phenylalanine or tryptophan. D genes are given only for firm matches. A clone size is listed for some rows: how often the clone was seen (once, few, many), or a class if it is expanded.

J gene	D gene	V gene	clone size	CDR3 protein	CDR3 DNA
TRBJ1-2	NA	TRBV19	NA	CASSIARSGYTF	TGTGCCAGTAGTATAGCCAGATCTGGCTACACCTTC
TRBJ2-7	TRBD1	TRBV9	NA	CASSASGTGGEQYF	TGTGCCAGCAGCGCCTCCGGGACAGGGGGCGAGCAGTACTTC
TRBJ2-1	TRBD1	TRBV10-3	NA	CAIHTGGTGNEQFF	TGTGCCATCCATACAGGGGGAACCGGCAATGAGCAGTTCTTC
TRBJ2-3	NA	TRBV15	NA	CATSISGGSTDTQYF	TGTGCCACCAGCATTAGCGGAGGGAGCACAGATACGCAGTATTTT
TRBJ2-1	TRBD2	TRBV9	NA	CASSFWTSGGANEQFF	TGTGCCAGCAGCTTTTGGACTAGCGGGGGTGCCAATGAGCAGTTCTTC
TRBJ1-5	NA	TRBV6-1	NA	CASSESSWQPQHF	TGTGCCAGCAGTGAAAGTAGCTGGCAGCCCCAGCATTTT
TRBJ2-7	NA	TRBV5-6	NA	CASSLGREYYYEQYF	TGTGCCAGCAGCTTGGGCAGGGAATACTACTACGAGCAGTACTTC
TRBJ2-7	TRBD1	TRBV5-4	once	CASSRMGQGTTYEQYF	TGTGCCAGCAGCCGAATGGGACAGGGGACTACCTACGAGCAGTACTTC
TRBJ2-1	NA	TRBV7-3	NA	CASSPIRSGSYNEQFF	TGTGCCAGCAGCCCAATCCGGAGCGGATCCTACAATGAGCAGTTCTTC
TRBJ2-3	NA	TRBV27	NA	CASSFRTDYDTQYF	TGTGCCAGCAGTTTCAGGACAGACTACGATACGCAGTATTTT
TRBJ2-5	TRBD1	TRBV6-5	NA	CASSMGQAQYF	TGTGCCAGCAGTATGGGACAGGCCCAGTACTTC
TRBJ2-3	TRBD2	TRBV28	NA	CASSSIAGETDTQYF	TGTGCCAGCAGTTCCATAGCGGGGGAGACAGATACGCAGTATTTT
TRBJ2-1	TRBD2	TRBV2	once	CARREGRDLNTYNEQFF	TGTGCCAGGAGGGAGGGCCGGGACCTAAACACCTACAATGAGCAGTTCTTC
TRBJ2-3	TRBD1	TRBV27	NA	CASSFLGQGTDTQYF	TGTGCCAGCTCTTTCCTGGGACAGGGCACAGATACGCAGTATTTT
TRBJ1-1	TRBD1	TRBV2	NA	CASSEYAGNRGTEAFF	TGTGCCAGCAGTGAATACGCCGGTAACAGGGGAACTGAAGCTTTCTTT
TRBJ2-1	TRBD2	TRBV5-1	NA	CASSLGTSGSNEQFF	TGCGCCAGCAGCTTAGGGACTAGCGGGAGCAATGAGCAGTTCTTC
TRBJ2-6	NA	TRBV7-6	NA	CASSLARGSGANVLTF	TGTGCCAGCAGCTTAGCGCGAGGATCTGGGGCCAACGTCCTGACTTTC
TRBJ2-7	NA	TRBV19	few	CASSIVGRNDEQYF	TGTGCCAGTAGTATAGTAGGGAGGAATGACGAGCAGTACTTC
TRBJ1-2	TRBD1	TRBV11-2	NA	CASSQGGGTNYGYTF	TGTGCCAGCAGCCAGGGGGGCGGGACTAACTATGGCTACACCTTC
TRBJ2-3	NA	TRBV6-5	NA	CASSYVTSTDTQYF	TGTGCCAGCAGTTACGTGACAAGCACAGATACGCAGTATTTT
TRBJ2-1	TRBD2	TRBV19	NA	CASSNPGLARFEQFF	TGTGCCAGTAGTAACCCGGGACTAGCTCGCTTTGAGCAGTTCTTC
TRBJ1-1	NA	TRBV10-1	NA	CARERPSTEAFF	TGCGCCAGGGAGAGGCCAAGCACTGAAGCTTTCTTT
TRBJ2-7	NA	TRBV5-6	few	CASSLGGGEQYF	TGTGCCAGCAGCTTGGGGGGAGGAGAGCAGTACTTC
TRBJ2-6	NA	TRBV7-2	NA	CASSSLVLSGANVLTF	TGTGCCAGCAGCTCCCTCGTCCTTTCCGGGGCCAACGTCCTGACTTTC
TRBJ1-5	TRBD1	TRBV5-1	NA	CASSLEGQGNQPQHF	TGCGCCAGCAGCTTGGAGGGACAGGGGAATCAGCCCCAGCATTTT
TRBJ2-7	NA	TRBV27	NA	CASRGTNQIEQYF	TGTGCCAGCAGGGGTACTAACCAGATTGAGCAGTACTTC
TRBJ2-7	NA	TRBV28	NA	CASRPWAGDYEQYF	TGTGCCAGCAGACCCTGGGCAGGGGACTACGAGCAGTACTTC
TRBJ2-1	TRBD2	TRBV4-1	NA	CASSQATSGEFEDEQFF	TGCGCCAGCAGCCAAGCGACTAGCGGGGAGTTTGAGGATGAGCAGTTCTTC
TRBJ1-4	NA	TRBV6-1	NA	CASSAQQGSNEKLFF	TGTGCCAGCAGTGCTCAACAGGGCAGTAATGAAAAACTGTTTTTT
TRBJ1-3	TRBD1	TRBV5-1	NA	CASTLDRGLGNTIYF	TGCGCCAGCACGTTGGACAGGGGGCTCGGAAACACCATATATTTT
TRBJ2-3	NA	TRBV18	NA	CASSPPNTDTQYF	TGTGCCAGCTCACCCCCCAACACAGATACGCAGTATTTT
TRBJ2-5	NA	TRBV4-1	NA	CASSRAGSGETQYF	TGCGCCAGCAGCCGCGCCGGGAGTGGGGAGACCCAGTACTTC
TRBJ1-2	NA	TRBV5-1	NA	CASSLEGGMIYGTF	TGCGCCAGCAGCTTGGAGGGGGGGATGATCTATGGCACCTTC
TRBJ2-2	NA	TRBV5-4	NA	CASSLAEVTGELFF	TGTGCCAGCAGCTTAGCCGAGGTCACCGGGGAGCTGTTTTTT
TRBJ2-7	NA	TRBV27	few	CASSLRTGYEQYF	TGTGCCAGCAGTTTAAGAACAGGCTACGAGCAGTACTTC